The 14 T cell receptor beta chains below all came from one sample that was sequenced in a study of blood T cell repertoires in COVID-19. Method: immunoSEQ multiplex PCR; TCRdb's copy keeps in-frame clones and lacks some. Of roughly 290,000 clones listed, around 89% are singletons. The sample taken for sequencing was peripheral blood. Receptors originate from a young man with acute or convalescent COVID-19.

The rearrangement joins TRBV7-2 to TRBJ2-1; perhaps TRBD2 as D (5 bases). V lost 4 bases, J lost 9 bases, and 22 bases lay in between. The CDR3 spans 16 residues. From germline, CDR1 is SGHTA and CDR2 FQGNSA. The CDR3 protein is CASSSRLLAKPGEQFF. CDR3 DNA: TGTGCCAGCAGCTCCCGTCTGCTAGCCAAACCGGGTGAGCAGTTCTTC. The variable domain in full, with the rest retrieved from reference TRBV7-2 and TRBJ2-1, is GAGVSQSPSNKVTEKGKDVELRCDPISGHTALYWYRQSLGQGLEFLIYFQGNSAPDKSGLPSDRFSAERTGGSVSTLTIQRTQQEDSAVYLCASSSRLLAKPGEQFFGPGTRLTVL.

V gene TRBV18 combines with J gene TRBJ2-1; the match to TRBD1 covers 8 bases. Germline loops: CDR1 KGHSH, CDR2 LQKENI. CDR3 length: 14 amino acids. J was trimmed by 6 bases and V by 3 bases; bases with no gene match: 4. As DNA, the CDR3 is TGTGCCAGCTCACCGGAACAGGGGGGCAATGAGCAGTTCTTC. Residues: CASSPEQGGNEQFF.

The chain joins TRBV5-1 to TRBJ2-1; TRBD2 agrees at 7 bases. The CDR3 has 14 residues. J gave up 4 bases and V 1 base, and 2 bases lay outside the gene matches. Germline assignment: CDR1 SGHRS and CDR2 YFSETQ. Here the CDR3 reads CASSLISGYNEQFF. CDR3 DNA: TGCGCCAGCAGCTTGATTAGCGGGTACAATGAGCAGTTCTTC.

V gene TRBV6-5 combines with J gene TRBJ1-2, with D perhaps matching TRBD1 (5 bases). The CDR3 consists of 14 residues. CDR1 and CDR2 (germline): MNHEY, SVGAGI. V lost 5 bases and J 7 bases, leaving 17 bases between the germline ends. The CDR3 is CASSTVGEGSGYTF. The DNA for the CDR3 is TGTGCCAGCAGTACGGTGGGGGAGGGTAGTGGCTACACCTTC.

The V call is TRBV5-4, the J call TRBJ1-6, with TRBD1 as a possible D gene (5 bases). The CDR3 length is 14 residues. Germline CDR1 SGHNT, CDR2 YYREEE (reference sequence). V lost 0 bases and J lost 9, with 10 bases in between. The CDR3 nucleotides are TGTGCCAGCAGCTTGGCCCAGGGTGGTTCACCCCTCCACTTT. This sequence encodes CASSLAQGGSPLHF.

CDR3 coding DNA: TGTGCCACCAGCAGAGGCCCTCAGGTGAACACTGAAGCTTTCTTT. Protein: CATSRGPQVNTEAFF. This chain links TRBV15 with TRBJ1-1; D gene ambiguous. This CDR3 has 15 residues. V lost 1 base, J lost 0 bases, and 9 bases lay in between. Germline V gene sequence: CDR1 LNHNV, CDR2 YYDKDF (reference sequence). The full variable domain, completed using reference TRBV15 and TRBJ1-1, is DAMVIQNPRYQVTQFGKPVTLSCSQTLNHNVMYWYQQKSSQAPKLLFHYYDKDFNNEADTPDNFQSRRPNTSFCFLDIRSPGLGDTAMYLCATSRGPQVNTEAFFGQGTRLTVV.

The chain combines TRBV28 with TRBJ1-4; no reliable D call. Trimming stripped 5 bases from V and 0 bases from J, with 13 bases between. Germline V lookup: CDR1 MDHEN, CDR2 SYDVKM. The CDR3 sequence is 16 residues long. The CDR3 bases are TGTGCCAGCAGTCCGGCCGGGGTAGCAACTAATGAAAAACTGTTTTTT. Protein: CASSPAGVATNEKLFF.

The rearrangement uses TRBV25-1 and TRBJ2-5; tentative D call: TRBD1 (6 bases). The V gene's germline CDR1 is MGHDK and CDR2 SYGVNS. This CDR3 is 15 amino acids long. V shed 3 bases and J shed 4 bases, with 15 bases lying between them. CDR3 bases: TGTGCCAGCAGTGACCCAGGACAGTTGGGAGAGACCCAGTACTTC. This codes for CASSDPGQLGETQYF.

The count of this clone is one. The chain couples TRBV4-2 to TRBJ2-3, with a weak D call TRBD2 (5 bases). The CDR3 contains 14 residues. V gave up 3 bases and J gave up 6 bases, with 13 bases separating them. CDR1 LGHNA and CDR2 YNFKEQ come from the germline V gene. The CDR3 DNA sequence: TGTGCCAGCAGCCAGAGAGGGTCTATCGATACGCAGTATTTT. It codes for CASSQRGSIDTQYF.

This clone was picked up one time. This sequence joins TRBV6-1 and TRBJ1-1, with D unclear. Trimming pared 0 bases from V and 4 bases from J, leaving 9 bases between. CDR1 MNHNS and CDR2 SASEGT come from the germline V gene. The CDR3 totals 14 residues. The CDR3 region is CASSEAFSSTEAFF. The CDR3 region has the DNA TGTGCCAGCAGTGAAGCATTTTCTTCCACTGAAGCTTTCTTT.

CDR3 loop: CSGRLGTGELFF. The CDR3 DNA is TGCAGCGGTAGACTAGGAACCGGGGAGCTGTTTTTT. The V gene is TRBV29-1, the J gene TRBJ2-2; tentatively, D is TRBD2 (6 bases). CDR3 length: 12 residues. V was cut by 7 bases and J by 5 bases, with 11 bases left in between. The germline V gene encodes CDR1 SQVTM and CDR2 ANQGSEA.

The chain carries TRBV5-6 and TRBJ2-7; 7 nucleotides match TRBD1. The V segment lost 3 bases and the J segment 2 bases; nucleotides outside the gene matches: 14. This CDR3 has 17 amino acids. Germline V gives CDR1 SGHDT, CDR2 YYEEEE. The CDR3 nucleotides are TGTGCCAGCAGCTCCACCGCTTGGACAGGAGAGGCCTACGAGCAGTACTTC. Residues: CASSSTAWTGEAYEQYF.

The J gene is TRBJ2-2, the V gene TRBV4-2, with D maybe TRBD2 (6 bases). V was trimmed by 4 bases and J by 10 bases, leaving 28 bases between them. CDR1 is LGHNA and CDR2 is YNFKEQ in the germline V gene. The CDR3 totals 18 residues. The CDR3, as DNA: TGTGCCAGCAGCCCAGACGACCGAGGGCGGGGTTCCCTTCTGGAGCTGTTTTTT. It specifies CASSPDDRGRGSLLELFF.

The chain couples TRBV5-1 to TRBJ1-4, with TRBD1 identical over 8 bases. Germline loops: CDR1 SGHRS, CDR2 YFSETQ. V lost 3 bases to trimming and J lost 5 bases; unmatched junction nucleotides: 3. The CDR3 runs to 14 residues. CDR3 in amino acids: CASSSGGGNEKLFF. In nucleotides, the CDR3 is TGCGCCAGCAGCTCAGGGGGCGGCAATGAAAAACTGTTTTTT.